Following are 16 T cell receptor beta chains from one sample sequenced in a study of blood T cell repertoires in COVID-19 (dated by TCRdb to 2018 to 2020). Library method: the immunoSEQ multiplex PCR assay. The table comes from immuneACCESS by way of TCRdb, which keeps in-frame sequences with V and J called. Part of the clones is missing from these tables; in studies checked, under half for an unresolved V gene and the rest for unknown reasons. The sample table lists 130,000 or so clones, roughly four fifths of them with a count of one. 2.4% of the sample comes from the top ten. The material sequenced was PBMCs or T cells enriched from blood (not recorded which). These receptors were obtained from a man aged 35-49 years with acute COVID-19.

CDR3 nucleotides: TGTGCCAGCAGCCCGGGGTGGAGTGGAGGTCTTGCAACTAATGAAAAACTGTTTTTT. Its translation: CASSPGWSGGLATNEKLFF. The chain couples TRBV11-2 to TRBJ1-4; unclear D gene. Trimming left V 5 bases short and J 0 bases short, with 22 bases between. CDR1 is SGHAT and CDR2 is FQNNGV in the germline V gene. The CDR3 is 19 amino acids.

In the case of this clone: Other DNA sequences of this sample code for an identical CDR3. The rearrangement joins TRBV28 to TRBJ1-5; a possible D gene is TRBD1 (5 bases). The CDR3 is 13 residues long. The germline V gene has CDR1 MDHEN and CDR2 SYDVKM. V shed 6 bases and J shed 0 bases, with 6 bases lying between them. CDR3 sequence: CASRGGSNQPQHF. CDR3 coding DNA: TGTGCCAGCAGGGGGGGTAGCAATCAGCCCCAGCATTTT.

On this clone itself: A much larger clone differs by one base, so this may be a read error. The CDR3 reads CATSKDEQGNSNQPQHF. The CDR3 DNA reads as TGTGCCACCAGCAAAGATGAACAGGGCAATAGCAATCAGCCCCAGCATTTT. The chain has TRBV15 and TRBJ1-5; D may be TRBD1 (6 bases). In germline, CDR1 is LNHNV, CDR2 YYDKDF (reference sequence). This CDR3 comprises 17 residues. Trimming took off 4 bases at V and 0 bases at J, with 16 bases between the two ends.

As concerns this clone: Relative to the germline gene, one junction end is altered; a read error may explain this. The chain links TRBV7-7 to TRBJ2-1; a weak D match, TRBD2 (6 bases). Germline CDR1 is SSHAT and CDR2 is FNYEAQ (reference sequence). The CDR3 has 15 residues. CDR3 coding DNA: TGTGCTAGCAGCCCCGGGGTAGCGGTCTTGGATGAGCAGTTCTTC. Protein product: CASSPGVAVLDEQFF. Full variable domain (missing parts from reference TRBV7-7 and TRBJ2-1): GAGVSQSPRYKVTKRGQDVTLRCDPISSHATLYWYQQALGQGPEFLTYFNYEAQPDKSGLPSDRFSAERPEGSISTLTIQRTEQRDSAMYRCASSPGVAVLDEQFFGPGTRLTVL.

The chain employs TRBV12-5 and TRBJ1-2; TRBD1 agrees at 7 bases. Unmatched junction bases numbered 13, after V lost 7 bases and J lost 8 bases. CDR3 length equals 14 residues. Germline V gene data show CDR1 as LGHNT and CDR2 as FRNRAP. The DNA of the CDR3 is TGTGCTAGTGCCCCCTTCGACAGGGACAACGGCTACACCTTC. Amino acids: CASAPFDRDNGYTF.

The DNA of the CDR3 is TGTGCCAGCAGCTTAACGTTCCTAGATGAGCAGTTCTTC. It yields the protein CASSLTFLDEQFF. J is TRBJ2-1 and V is TRBV7-3; D is ambiguous. V was pared by 0 bases and J by 8 bases, with 8 bases between. CDR3 length: 13 residues. Per germline, CDR1 SGHTA and CDR2 FQGTGA.

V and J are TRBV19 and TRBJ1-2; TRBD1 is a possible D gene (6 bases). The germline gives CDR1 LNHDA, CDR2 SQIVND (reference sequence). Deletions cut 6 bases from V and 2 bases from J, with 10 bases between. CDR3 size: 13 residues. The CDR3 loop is CASSMDSNYGYTF. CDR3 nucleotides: TGTGCCAGTAGCATGGACAGCAACTATGGCTACACCTTC.

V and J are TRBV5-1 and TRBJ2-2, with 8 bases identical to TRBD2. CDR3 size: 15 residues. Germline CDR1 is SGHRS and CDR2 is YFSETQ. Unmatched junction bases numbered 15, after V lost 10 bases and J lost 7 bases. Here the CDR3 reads CAPSATGGQGGELFF. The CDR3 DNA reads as TGCGCCCCCAGCGCCACGGGGGGGCAAGGCGGGGAGCTGTTTTTT. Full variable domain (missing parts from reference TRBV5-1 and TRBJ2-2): KAGVTQTPRYLIKTRGQQVTLSCSPISGHRSVSWYQQTPGQGLQFLFEYFSETQRNKGNFPGRFSGRQFSNSRSEMNVSTLELGDSALYLCAPSATGGQGGELFFGEGSRLTVL.

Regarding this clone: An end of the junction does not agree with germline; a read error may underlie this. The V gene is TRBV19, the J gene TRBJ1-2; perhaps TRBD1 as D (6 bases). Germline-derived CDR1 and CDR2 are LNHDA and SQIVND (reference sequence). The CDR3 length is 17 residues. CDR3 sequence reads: CASSIDRSVLLNYDYTF. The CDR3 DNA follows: TGTGCCAGTAGTATCGACAGGTCGGTTCTCCTCAACTATGACTACACCTTC.

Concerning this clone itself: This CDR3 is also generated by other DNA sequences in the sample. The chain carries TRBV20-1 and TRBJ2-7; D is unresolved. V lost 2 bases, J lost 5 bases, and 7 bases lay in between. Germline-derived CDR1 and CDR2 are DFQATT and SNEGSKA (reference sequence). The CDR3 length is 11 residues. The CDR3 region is CSARSGHEQYF. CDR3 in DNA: TGCAGTGCTAGATCTGGGCACGAGCAGTACTTC.

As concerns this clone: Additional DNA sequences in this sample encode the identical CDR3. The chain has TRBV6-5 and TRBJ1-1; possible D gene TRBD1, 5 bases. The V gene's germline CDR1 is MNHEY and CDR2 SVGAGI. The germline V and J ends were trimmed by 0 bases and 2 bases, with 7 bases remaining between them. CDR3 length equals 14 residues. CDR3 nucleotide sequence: TGTGCCAGCAGTTACTCACAGGCCAACACTGAAGCTTTCTTT. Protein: CASSYSQANTEAFF.

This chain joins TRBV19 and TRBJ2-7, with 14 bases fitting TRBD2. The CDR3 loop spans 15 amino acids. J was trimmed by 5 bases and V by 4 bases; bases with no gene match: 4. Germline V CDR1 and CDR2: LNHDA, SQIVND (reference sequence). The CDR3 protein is CASSRGLAGDHEQYF. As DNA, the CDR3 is TGTGCCAGTAGTAGGGGACTAGCGGGAGATCACGAGCAGTACTTC.

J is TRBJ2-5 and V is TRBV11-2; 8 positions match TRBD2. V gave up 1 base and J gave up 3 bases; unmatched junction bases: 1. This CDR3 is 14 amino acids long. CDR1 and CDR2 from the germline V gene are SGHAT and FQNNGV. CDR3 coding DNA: TGTGCCAGCAGCTTAGGTAGCGGGGAAGAGACCCAGTACTTC. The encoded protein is CASSLGSGEETQYF.

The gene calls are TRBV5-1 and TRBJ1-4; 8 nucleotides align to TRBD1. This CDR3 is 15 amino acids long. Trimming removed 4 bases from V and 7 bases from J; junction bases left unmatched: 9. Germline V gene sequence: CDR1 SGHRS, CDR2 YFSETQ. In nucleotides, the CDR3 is TGCGCCAGCAGCACCGGACAGGGACGGGGTGAAAAACTGTTTTTT. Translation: CASSTGQGRGEKLFF.

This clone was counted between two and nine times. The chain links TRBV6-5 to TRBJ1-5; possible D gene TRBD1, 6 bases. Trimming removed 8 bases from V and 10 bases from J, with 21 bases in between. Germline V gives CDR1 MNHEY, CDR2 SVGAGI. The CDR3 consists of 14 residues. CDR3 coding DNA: TGTGCCAGCGGGCTTGAGGGGGGAGGGTATCCCCAGCATTTT. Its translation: CASGLEGGGYPQHF.

CDR3 nucleotides: TGCGCCAGCAGCTATACAGGGGGACCTACCTACGAGCAGTACTTC. This encodes CASSYTGGPTYEQYF. V gene TRBV5-1 combines with J gene TRBJ2-7, with 8 bases lining up with TRBD1. Per the germline V gene, CDR1 is SGHRS and CDR2 is YFSETQ. The CDR3 sequence is 15 residues long. The trim removed 3 bases at V and 2 bases at J, leaving 7 bases unmatched.